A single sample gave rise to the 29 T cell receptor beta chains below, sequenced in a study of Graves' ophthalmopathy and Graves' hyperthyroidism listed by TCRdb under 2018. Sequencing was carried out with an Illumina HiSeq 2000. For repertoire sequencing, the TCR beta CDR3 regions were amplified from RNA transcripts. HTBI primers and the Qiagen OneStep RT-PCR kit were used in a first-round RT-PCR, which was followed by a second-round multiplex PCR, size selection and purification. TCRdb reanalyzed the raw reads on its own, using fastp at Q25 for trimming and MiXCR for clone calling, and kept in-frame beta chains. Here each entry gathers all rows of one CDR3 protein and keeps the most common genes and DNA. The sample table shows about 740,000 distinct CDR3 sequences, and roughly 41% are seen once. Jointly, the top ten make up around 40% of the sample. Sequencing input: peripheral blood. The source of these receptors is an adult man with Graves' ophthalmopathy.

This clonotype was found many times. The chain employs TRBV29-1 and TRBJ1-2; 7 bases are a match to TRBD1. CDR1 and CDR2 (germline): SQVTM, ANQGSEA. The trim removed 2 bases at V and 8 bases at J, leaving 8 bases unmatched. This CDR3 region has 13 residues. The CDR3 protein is CSVEFTGEEGYTF. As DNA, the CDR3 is TGCAGCGTTGAATTTACAGGGGAGGAAGGCTACACCTTC.

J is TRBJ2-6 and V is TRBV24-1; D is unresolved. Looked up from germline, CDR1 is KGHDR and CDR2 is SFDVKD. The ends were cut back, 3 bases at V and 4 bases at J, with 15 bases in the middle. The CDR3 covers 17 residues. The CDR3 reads CATSDRWPPGGANVLTF. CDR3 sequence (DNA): TGTGCCACCAGTGATCGGTGGCCCCCAGGAGGGGCCAACGTCCTGACTTTC.

CDR3 loop: CSAVGTSGEVTQYF. The CDR3 nucleotides read TGCAGTGCTGTTGGGACTAGCGGGGAGGTGACCCAGTACTTC. The J gene is TRBJ2-5, the V gene TRBV20-1, with TRBD2 matching over 13 bases. Germline V gene lookup returns CDR1 DFQATT and CDR2 SNEGSKA (reference sequence). The CDR3 covers 14 residues. The junction had 7 bases not matched to a gene; V was cut back by 5 bases and J by 7 bases.

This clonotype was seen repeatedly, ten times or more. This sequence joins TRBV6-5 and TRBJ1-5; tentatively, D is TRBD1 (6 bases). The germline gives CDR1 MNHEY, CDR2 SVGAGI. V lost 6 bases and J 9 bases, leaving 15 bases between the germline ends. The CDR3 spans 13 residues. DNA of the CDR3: TGTGCCAGCAGGAAGGGGACAACCGGGCCCCAGCATTTT. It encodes CASRKGTTGPQHF.

The CDR3 protein is CASSQDPPFRDLLAYGYTF. The CDR3 coding sequence is TGTGCCAGCAGCCAAGATCCTCCGTTCAGGGATCTCCTTGCCTATGGCTACACCTTC. The chain couples TRBV19 to TRBJ1-2, with a weak D call TRBD1 (5 bases). CDR3 size: 19 residues. With 9 bases removed from V and 4 bases from J, the gap between germline ends came to 33 bases. Per germline, CDR1 LNHDA and CDR2 SQIVND (reference sequence).

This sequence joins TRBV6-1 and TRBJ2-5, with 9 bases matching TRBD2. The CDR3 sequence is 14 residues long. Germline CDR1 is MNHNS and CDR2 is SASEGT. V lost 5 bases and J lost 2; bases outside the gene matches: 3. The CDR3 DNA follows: TGTGCCAGCAGTACAAGCGGGAGGCAAGAGACCCAGTACTTC. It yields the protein CASSTSGRQETQYF.

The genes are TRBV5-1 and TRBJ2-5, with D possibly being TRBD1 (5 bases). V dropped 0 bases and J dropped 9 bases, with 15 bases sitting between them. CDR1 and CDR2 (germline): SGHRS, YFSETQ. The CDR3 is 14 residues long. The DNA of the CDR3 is TGCGCCAGCAGCTTGGTGCCGGACAATCAGCCCCAGTACTTC. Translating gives CASSLVPDNQPQYF.

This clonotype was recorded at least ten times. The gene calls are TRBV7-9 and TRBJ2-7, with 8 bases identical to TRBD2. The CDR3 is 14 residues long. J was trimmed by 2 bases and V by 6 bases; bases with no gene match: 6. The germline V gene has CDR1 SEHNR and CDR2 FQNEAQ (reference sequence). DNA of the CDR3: TGTGCCAGCAGTCCCGGGACTAGAACCTACGAGCAGTACTTC. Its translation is CASSPGTRTYEQYF. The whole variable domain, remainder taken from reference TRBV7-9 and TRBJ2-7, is DTGVSQNPRHKITKRGQNVTFRCDPISEHNRLYWYRQTLGQGPEFLTYFQNEAQLEKSRLLSDRFSAERPKGSFSTLEIQRTEQGDSAMYLCASSPGTRTYEQYFGPGTRLTVT.

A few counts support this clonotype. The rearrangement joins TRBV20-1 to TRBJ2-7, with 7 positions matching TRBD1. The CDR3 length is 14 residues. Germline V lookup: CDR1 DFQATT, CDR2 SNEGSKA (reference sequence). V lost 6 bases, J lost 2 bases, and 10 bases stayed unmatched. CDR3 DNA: TGCAGTGCGAGACTACAGGGGTCTGCCTACGAGCAGTACTTC. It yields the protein CSARLQGSAYEQYF.

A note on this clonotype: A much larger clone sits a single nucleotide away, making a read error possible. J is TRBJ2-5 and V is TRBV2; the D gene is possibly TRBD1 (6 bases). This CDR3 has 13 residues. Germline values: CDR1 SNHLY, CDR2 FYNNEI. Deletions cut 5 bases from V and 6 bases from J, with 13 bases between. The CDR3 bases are TGTGCCAGCAGTCCAATAGGGGGAAAGACCCAGTACTTC. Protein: CASSPIGGKTQYF.

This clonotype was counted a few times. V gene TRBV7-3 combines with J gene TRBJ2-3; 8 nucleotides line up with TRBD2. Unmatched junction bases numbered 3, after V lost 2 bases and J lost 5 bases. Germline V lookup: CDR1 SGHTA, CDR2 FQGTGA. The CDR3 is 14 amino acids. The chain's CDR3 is CASSLGTRGDTQYF. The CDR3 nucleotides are TGTGCCAGCAGCTTAGGGACTAGGGGAGATACGCAGTATTTT.

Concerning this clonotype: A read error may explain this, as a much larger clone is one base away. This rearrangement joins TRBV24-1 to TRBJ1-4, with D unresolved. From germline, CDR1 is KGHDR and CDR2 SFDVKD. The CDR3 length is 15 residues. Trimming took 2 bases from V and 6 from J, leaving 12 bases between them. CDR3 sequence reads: CATSDSVDSDEKLFF. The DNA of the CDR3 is TGTGCCACCAGTGATTCCGTCGACTCTGATGAAAAACTGTTTTTT.

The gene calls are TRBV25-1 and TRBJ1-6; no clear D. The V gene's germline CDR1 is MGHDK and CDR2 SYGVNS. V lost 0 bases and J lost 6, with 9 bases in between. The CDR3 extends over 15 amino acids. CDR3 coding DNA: TGTGCCAGCAGTGAATATGGACGGGGTAATTCACCCCTCCACTTT. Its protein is CASSEYGRGNSPLHF.

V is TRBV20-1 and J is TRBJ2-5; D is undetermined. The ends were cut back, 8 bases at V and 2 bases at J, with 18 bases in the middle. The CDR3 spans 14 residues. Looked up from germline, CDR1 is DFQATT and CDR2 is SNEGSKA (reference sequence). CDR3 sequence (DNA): TGCAGTACCGAAGCCCCAGACCAACAAGAGACCCAGTACTTC. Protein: CSTEAPDQQETQYF.

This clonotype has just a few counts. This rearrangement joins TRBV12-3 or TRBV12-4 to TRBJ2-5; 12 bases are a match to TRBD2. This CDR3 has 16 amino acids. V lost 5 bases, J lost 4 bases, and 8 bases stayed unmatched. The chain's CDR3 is CASSPWASGGAETQYF. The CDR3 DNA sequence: TGTGCCAGCAGTCCATGGGCTAGCGGGGGGGCAGAGACCCAGTACTTC.

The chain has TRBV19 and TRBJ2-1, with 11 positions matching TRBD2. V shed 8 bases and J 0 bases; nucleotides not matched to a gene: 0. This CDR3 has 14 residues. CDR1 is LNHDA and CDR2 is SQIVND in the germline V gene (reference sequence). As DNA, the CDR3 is TGTGCCAGTGGGACTAGCGGCTCCTACAATGAGCAGTTCTTC. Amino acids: CASGTSGSYNEQFF.

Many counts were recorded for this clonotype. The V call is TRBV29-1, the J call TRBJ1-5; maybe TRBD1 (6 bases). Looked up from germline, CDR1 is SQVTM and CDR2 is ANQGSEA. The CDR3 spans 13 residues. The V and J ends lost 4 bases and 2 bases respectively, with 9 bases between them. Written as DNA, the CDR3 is TGCAGCGTTGCAGGGGCGGGCAATCAGCCCCAGCATTTT. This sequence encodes CSVAGAGNQPQHF. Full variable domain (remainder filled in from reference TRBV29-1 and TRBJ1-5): SAVISQKPSRDICQRGTSLTIQCQVDSQVTMMFWYRQQPGQSLTLIATANQGSEATYESGFVIDKFPISRPNLTFSTLTVSNMSPEDSSIYLCSVAGAGNQPQHFGDGTRLSIL.

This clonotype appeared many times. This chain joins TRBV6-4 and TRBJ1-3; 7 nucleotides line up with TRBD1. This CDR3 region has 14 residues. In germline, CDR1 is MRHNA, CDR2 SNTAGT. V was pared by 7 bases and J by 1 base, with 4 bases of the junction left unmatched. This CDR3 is CASTETGSGNTIYF. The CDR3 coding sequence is TGTGCCAGCACCGAGACAGGGTCTGGAAACACCATATATTTT.

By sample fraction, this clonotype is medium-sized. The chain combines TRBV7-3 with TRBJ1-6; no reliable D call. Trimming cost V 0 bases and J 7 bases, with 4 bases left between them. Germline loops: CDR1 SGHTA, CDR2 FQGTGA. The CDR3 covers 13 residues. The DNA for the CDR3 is TGTGCCAGCAGCTTAACGGGGAATTCACCCCTCCACTTT. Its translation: CASSLTGNSPLHF.

CDR3 residues: CATSAGLGNEQFF. The CDR3 DNA reads TGTGCCACCAGTGCGGGGCTCGGCAATGAGCAGTTCTTC. The chain carries TRBV24-1 and TRBJ2-1; possibly TRBD1 or TRBD2 for D (5 bases each). CDR1 is KGHDR, CDR2 SFDVKD, per germline. The CDR3 spans 13 residues. V was trimmed by 5 bases and J by 6 bases, leaving 10 bases between them.

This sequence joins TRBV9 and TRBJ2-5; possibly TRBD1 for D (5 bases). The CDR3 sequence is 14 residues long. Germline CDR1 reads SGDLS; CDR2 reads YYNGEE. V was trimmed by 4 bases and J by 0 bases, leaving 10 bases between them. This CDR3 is CASSYDRHQETQYF. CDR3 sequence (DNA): TGTGCCAGCAGCTACGACAGACACCAAGAGACCCAGTACTTC.

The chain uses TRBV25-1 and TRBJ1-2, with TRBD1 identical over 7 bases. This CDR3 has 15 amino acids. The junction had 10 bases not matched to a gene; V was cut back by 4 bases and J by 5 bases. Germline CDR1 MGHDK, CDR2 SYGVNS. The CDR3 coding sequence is TGTGCCAGCAGTGCTGCGGTCGGGACAGAGTATGGCTACACCTTC. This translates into CASSAAVGTEYGYTF.

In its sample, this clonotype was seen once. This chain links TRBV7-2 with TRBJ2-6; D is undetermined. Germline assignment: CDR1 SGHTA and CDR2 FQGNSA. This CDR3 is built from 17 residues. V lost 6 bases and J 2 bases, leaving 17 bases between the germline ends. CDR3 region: CASSYSLAGAGANVLTF. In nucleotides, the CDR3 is TGTGCCAGCAGTTACTCCCTCGCTGGGGCTGGGGCCAACGTCCTGACTTTC. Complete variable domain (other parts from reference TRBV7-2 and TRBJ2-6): GAGVSQSPSNKVTEKGKDVELRCDPISGHTALYWYRQSLGQGLEFLIYFQGNSAPDKSGLPSDRFSAERTGGSVSTLTIQRTQQEDSAVYLCASSYSLAGAGANVLTFGAGSRLTVL.

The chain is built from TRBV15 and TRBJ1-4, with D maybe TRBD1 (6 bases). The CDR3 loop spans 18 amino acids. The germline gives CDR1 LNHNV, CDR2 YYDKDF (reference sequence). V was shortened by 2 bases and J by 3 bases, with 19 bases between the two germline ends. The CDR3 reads CATSRPRGGVDPNEKLFF. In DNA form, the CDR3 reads TGTGCCACCAGCAGACCAAGGGGGGGGGTCGATCCTAATGAAAAACTGTTTTTT.

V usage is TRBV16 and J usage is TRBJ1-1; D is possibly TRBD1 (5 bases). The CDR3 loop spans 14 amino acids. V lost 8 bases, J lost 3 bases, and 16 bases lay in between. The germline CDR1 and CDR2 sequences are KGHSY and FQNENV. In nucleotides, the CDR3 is TGTGCCAGCTTCCCAGGGAGGGGAGACACTGAAGCTTTCTTT. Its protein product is CASFPGRGDTEAFF.

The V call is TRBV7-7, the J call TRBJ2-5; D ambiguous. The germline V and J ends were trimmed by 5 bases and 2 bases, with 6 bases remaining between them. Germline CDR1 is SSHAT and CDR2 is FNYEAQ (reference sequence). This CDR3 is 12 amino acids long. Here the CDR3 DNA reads TGTGCCAGCAGCAATATTCAAGAGACCCAGTACTTC. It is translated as CASSNIQETQYF.

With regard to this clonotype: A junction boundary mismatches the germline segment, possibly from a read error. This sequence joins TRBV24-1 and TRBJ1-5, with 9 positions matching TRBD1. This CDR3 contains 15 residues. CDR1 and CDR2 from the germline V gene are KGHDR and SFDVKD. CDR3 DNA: TGTGCCAGCAGTCGGGACAGGGTGAACAATCAGCCCCAGCATTTT. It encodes CASSRDRVNNQPQHF.

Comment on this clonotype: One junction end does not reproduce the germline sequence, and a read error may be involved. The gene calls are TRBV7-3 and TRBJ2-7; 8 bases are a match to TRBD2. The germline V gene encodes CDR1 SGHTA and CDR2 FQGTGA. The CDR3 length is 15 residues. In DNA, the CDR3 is TGCGCCAGCAGCCAAGTTGTTAGCGGGAACTACGAGCAGTACTTC. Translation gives CASSQVVSGNYEQYF. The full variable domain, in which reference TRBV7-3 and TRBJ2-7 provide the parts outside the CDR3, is GAGVSQTPSNKVTEKGKYVELRCDPISGHTALYWYRQSLGQGPEFLIYFQGTGAADDSGLPNDRFFAVRPEGSVSTLKIQRTERGDSAVYLCASSQVVSGNYEQYFGPGTRLTVT.

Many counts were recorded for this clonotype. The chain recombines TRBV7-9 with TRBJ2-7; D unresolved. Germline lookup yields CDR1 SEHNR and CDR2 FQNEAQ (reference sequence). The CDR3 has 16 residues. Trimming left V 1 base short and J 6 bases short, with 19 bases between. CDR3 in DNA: TGTGCCAGCAGCTTAGAGCAGGCCCTTGGGCCCCTCGAGCAGTACTTC. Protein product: CASSLEQALGPLEQYF.